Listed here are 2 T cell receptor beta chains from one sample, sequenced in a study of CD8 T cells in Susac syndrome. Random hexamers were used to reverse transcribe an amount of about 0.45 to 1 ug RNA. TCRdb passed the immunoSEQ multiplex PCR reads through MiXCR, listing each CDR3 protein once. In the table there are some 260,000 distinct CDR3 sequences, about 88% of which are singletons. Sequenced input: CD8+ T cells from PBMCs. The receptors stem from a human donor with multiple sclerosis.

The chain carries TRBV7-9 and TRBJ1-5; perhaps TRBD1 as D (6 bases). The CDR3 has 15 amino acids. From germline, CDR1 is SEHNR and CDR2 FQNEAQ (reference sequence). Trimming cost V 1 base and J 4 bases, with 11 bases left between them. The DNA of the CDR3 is TGTGCCAGCAGCTTAGGGGGGGCTCCTAATCAGCCCCAGCATTTT. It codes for CASSLGGAPNQPQHF.

This CDR3 is CASSRNSNQPQHF. The CDR3 DNA reads TGTGCCAGCAGCCGAAATAGCAATCAGCCCCAGCATTTT. This sequence joins TRBV6-2 or TRBV6-3 and TRBJ1-5, with D unresolved. CDR1 is MNHEY and CDR2 is SVGEGT in the germline V gene. The length of the CDR3 is 13 residues. The V end was cut by 6 bases, the J end by 0 bases, with 6 bases between.